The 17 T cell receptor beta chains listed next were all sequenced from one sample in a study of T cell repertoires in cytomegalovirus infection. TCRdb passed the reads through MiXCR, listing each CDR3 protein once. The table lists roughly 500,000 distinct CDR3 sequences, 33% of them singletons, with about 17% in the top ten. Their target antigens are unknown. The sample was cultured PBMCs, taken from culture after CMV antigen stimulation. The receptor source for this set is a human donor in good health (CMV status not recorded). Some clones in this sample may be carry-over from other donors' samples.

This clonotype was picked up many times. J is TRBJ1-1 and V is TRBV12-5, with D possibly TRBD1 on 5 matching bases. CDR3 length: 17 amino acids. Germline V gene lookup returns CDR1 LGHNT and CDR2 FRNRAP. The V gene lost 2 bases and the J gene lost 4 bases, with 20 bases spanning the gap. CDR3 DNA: TGTGCTAGTGGTTTGAAGAGGGACTTTGGTGCGGGCACTGAAGCTTTCTTT. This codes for CASGLKRDFGAGTEAFF. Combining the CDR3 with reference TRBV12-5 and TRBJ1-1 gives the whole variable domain DARVTQTPRHKVTEMGQEVTMRCQPILGHNTVFWYRQTMMQGLELLAYFRNRAPLDDSGMPKDRFSAEMPDATLATLKIQPSEPRDSAVYFCASGLKRDFGAGTEAFFGQGTRLTVV.

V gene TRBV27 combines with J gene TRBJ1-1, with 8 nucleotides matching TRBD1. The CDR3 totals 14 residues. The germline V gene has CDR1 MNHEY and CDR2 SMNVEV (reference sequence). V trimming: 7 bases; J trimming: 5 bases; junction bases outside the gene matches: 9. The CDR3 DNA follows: TGTGCCAGCAAACCAGGGGGCTACGGGACTGAAGCTTTCTTT. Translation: CASKPGGYGTEAFF.

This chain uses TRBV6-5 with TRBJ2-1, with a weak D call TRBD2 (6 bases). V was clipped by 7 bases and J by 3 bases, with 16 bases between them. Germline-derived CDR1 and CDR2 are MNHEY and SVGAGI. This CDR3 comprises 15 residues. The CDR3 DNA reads TGTGCCAGCACTGGAGGGCCAACCAACTACAATGAGCAGTTCTTC. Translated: CASTGGPTNYNEQFF.

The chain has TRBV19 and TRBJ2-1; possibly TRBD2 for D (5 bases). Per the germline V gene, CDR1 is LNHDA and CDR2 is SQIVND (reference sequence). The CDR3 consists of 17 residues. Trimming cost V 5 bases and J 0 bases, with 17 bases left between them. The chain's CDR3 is CASSYGGPDYSYNEQFF. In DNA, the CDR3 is TGTGCCAGTAGTTACGGTGGCCCAGACTACTCCTACAATGAGCAGTTCTTC.

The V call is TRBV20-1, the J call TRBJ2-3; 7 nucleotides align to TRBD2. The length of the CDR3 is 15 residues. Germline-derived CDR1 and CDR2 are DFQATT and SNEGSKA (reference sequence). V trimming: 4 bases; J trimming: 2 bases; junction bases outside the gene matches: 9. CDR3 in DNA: TGCAGTGCTACCGATTCTAGCGGAGCCACAGATACGCAGTATTTT. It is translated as CSATDSSGATDTQYF.

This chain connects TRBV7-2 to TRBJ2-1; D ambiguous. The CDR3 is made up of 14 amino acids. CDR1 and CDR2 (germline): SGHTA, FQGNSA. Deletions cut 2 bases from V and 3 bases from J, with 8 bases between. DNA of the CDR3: TGTGCCAGCAGCTTACAGCCCCTCTACAATGAGCAGTTCTTC. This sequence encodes CASSLQPLYNEQFF.

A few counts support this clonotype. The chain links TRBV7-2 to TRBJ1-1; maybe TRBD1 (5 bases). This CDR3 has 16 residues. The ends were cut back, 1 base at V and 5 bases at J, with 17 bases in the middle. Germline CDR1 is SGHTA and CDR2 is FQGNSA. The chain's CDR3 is CASSLGLLTVGTEAFF. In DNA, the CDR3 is TGTGCCAGCAGCTTAGGTCTCTTGACAGTAGGGACTGAAGCTTTCTTT.

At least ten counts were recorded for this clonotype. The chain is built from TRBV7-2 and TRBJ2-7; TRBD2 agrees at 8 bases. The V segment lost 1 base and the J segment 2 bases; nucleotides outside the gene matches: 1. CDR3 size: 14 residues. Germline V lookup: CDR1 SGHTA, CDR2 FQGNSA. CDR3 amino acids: CASSLDGRAYEQYV. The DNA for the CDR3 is TGTGCCAGCAGCTTAGACGGGAGGGCCTACGAGCAGTACGTC.

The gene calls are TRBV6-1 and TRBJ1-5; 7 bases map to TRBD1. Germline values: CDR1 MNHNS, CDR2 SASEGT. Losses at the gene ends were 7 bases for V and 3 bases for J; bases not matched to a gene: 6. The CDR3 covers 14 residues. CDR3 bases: TGTGCCAGCAACCTACAGGGGAACAATCAGCCCCAGCATTTT. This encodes CASNLQGNNQPQHF.

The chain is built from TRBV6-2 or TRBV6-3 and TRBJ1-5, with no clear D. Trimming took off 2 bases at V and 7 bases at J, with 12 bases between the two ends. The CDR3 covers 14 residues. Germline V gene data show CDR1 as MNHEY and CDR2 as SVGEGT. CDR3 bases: TGTGCCAGCAGTTACGAGCGCTCAGCCCAGCCCCAGCATTTT. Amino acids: CASSYERSAQPQHF.

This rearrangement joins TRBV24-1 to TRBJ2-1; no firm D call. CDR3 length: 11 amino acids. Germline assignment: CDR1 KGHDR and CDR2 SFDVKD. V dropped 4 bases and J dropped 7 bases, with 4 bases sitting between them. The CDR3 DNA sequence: TGTGCCACCAGTGAACGAAATGAGCAGTTCTTC. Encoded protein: CATSERNEQFF.

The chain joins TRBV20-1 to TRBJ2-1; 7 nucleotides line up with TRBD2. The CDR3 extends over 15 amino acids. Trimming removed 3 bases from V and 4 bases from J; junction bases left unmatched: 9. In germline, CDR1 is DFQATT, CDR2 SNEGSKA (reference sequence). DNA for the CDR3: TGCAGTGCTAGTATGCTAGCGGAGGGGTACAATGAGCAGTTCTTC. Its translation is CSASMLAEGYNEQFF.

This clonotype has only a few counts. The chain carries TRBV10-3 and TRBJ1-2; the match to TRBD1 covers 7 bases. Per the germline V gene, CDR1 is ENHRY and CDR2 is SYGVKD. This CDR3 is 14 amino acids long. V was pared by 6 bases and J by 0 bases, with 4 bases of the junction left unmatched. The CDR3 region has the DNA TGTGCCATCAGCCGGGACAGTTCTAACTATGGCTACACCTTC. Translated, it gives CAISRDSSNYGYTF.

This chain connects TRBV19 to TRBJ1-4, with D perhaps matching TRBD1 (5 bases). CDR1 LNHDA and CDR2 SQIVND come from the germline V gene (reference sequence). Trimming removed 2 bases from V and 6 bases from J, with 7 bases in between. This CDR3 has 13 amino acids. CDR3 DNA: TGTGCCAGTAGTATACGAGGGGATGAAAAACTGTTTTTT. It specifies CASSIRGDEKLFF.

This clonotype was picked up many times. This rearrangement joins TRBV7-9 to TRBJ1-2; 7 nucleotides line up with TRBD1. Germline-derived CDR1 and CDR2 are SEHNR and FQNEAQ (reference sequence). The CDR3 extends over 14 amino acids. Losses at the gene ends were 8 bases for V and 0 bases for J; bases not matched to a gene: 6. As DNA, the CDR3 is TGTGCCAGCGGTCAGGGGGGGCCTAACTATGGCTACACCTTC. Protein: CASGQGGPNYGYTF.

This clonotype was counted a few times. The CDR3 loop reads CASSLTTGQETQYF. CDR3 sequence (DNA): TGTGCCAGCAGCTTAACAACAGGGCAAGAGACCCAGTACTTC. The chain combines TRBV7-2 with TRBJ2-5; weak D call: TRBD1 (6 bases). In germline, CDR1 is SGHTA, CDR2 FQGNSA. The V end was cut by 2 bases, the J end by 2 bases, with 9 bases between. This CDR3 spans 14 amino acids.

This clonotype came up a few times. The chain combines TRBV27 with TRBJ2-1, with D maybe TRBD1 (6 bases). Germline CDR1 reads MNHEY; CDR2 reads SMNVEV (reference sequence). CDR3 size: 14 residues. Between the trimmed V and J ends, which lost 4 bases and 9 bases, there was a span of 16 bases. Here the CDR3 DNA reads TGTGCCAGCAGTTCTCTACCACAAGGGGGTGAGCAGTTCTTC. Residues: CASSSLPQGGEQFF.